This T cell receptor (beta chain) was observed in a study of monozygotic twins with inflammatory bowel disease. TCRdb re-called the 5' RACE reads and shows each CDR3 protein once, DNA omitted. There are approximately 330,000 distinct CDR3 sequences in the sample, with 2% held by the top ten. Germline loops: CDR1 SGHRS, CDR2 YFSETQ. The CDR3 loop spans 14 amino acids. The sequenced material came from blood. V and J are TRBV5-1 and TRBJ1-2; the D call of TRBD1 rests on TCRdb alone, since no DNA is present to check it. This TCR was sampled from a human donor with ulcerative colitis or Crohn's disease, or a healthy co-twin of an affected twin (not recorded which). Here the CDR3 reads CASSLEGADYGYTF.